These 12 T cell receptor beta chains came from one sample sequenced in a study of HIV-infected patients and healthy controls. All unsorted peripheral T cells were captured because whole blood was used without fractionation. Around 530 ng RNA was reverse transcribed with alpha and beta constant-region primers. Alpha and beta chain libraries were made separately by chain-specific third strand synthesis with multiplexing indices. TCRdb analysed the 5' RACE reads with MiXCR anew, one entry per CDR3 protein. The sample carries roughly 10,000 distinct CDR3 sequences, around 8.2% recorded once. The sample here was blood, taken before antiretroviral therapy. The receptors were gathered from an adult with HIV infection. The donor label of this sample is uncertain.

There are many counts of this clonotype. V gene TRBV6-5 combines with J gene TRBJ1-1; D call uncertain. V was shortened by 0 bases and J by 7 bases, with 9 bases between the two germline ends. Germline loops: CDR1 MNHEY, CDR2 SVGAGI. This CDR3 has 13 amino acids. CDR3 in DNA: TGTGCCAGCAGTTACTCGATTTATGGTGAAGCTTTCTTT. Protein sequence: CASSYSIYGEAFF.

This clonotype is judged medium-sized. This rearrangement joins TRBV3-1 to TRBJ2-4; D is ambiguous. The CDR3 spans 18 residues. Deletions cut 4 bases from V and 0 bases from J, with 19 bases between. Germline V gives CDR1 LGHDT, CDR2 YNNKEL (reference sequence). CDR3 loop: CASSPSAGRPLAKNIQYF. The CDR3 DNA reads as TGTGCCAGCAGCCCCTCCGCAGGCAGGCCGTTAGCCAAAAACATTCAGTACTTC.

In its sample, this clonotype was seen many times. V and J are TRBV29-1 and TRBJ1-1, with a weak D call TRBD1 (6 bases). The length of the CDR3 is 14 residues. V lost 3 bases and J lost 11, with 22 bases in between. Germline CDR1 and CDR2: SQVTM and ANQGSEA. The CDR3 DNA reads as TGCAGCGTTGACACCGACAGGTCCAAAGGTTATGCTTTCTTT. This encodes CSVDTDRSKGYAFF.

There are many counts of this clonotype. The rearrangement uses TRBV6-5 and TRBJ2-7; D is uncertain. This CDR3 region has 11 residues. Germline CDR1 MNHEY, CDR2 SVGAGI. Between the trimmed V and J ends, which lost 6 bases and 3 bases, there was a span of 6 bases. For the CDR3, the DNA is TGTGCCAGCAGCACCTACTACGAGCAGTACTTC. It yields the protein CASSTYYEQYF.

This clonotype was detected only a few times. V is TRBV7-9 and J is TRBJ1-4, with D possibly being TRBD1 (5 bases). The CDR3 is made up of 14 amino acids. The germline CDR1 and CDR2 sequences are SEHNR and FQNEAQ (reference sequence). V was pared by 5 bases and J by 7 bases, with 14 bases between. As DNA, the CDR3 is TGTGCCAGCAGCCTTCCGGGGGACGTTGAAAAACTGTTTTTT. Its translation: CASSLPGDVEKLFF.

This clonotype was detected a few times. The rearrangement uses TRBV5-1 and TRBJ1-1; maybe TRBD1 (5 bases). This CDR3 has 15 amino acids. The V gene's germline CDR1 is SGHRS and CDR2 YFSETQ. Trimming took 0 bases from V and 5 from J, leaving 14 bases between them. The CDR3 sequence is CASSLEGRVQTEAFF. CDR3 nucleotide sequence: TGCGCCAGCAGCTTGGAAGGCAGGGTTCAAACTGAAGCTTTCTTT. The whole variable domain, remainder taken from reference TRBV5-1 and TRBJ1-1, is KAGVTQTPRYLIKTRGQQVTLSCSPISGHRSVSWYQQTPGQGLQFLFEYFSETQRNKGNFPGRFSGRQFSNSRSEMNVSTLELGDSALYLCASSLEGRVQTEAFFGQGTRLTVV.

This clonotype has a count of ten or more. V gene TRBV11-3 combines with J gene TRBJ2-6; D call uncertain. The V gene's germline CDR1 is SGHNT and CDR2 YENEEA. The CDR3 extends over 14 amino acids. Trimming removed 5 bases at V and 2 bases at J, with 7 bases between. The CDR3 sequence: CASSPGAGANVLTF. The CDR3 DNA sequence: TGTGCCAGCAGCCCAGGAGCTGGGGCCAACGTCCTGACTTTC. The variable domain in full, completed from reference TRBV11-3 and TRBJ2-6, reads EAGVVQSPRYKIIEKKQPVAFWCNPISGHNTLYWYLQNLGQGPELLIRYENEEAVDDSQLPKDRFSAERLKGVDSTLKIQPAELGDSAVYLCASSPGAGANVLTFGAGSRLTVL.

This clonotype is medium-sized (0.01 to 0.1%) in the sample. The chain joins TRBV5-1 to TRBJ2-2; no clear D gene. From germline, CDR1 is SGHRS and CDR2 YFSETQ. This CDR3 is built from 15 residues. V dropped 1 base and J dropped 4 bases, with 11 bases sitting between them. The CDR3 nucleotides read TGCGCCAGCAGCTTGTTTTCGGAAACCACCGGGGAGCTGTTTTTT. Its translation: CASSLFSETTGELFF.

This clonotype has more than one count but fewer than ten. The chain has TRBV18 and TRBJ1-1, with D possibly matching TRBD1 (5 bases). This CDR3 is built from 16 residues. Germline CDR1 reads KGHSH; CDR2 reads LQKENI. The V and J ends lost 1 base and 4 bases respectively, with 16 bases between them. The CDR3 is CASSPLGAKVSTEAFF. For the CDR3, the DNA is TGTGCCAGCTCACCACTCGGGGCTAAGGTCTCCACTGAAGCTTTCTTT.

This clonotype is termed medium-sized. The V and J genes are TRBV28 and TRBJ1-4, with D possibly matching TRBD1 (5 bases). CDR1 is MDHEN, CDR2 SYDVKM, per germline. The length of the CDR3 is 15 residues. V was shortened by 4 bases and J by 1 base, with 10 bases between the two germline ends. The CDR3 reads CASSSRAQTNEKLFF. DNA for the CDR3: TGTGCCAGCAGTTCCAGGGCTCAAACTAATGAAAAACTGTTTTTT.

By share of the sample, this clonotype is medium-sized. DNA for the CDR3: TGTGCCAGCAGTTTAGGCTCTTCTCGCACAGATACGCAGTATTTT. Translation: CASSLGSSRTDTQYF. The J gene is TRBJ2-3, the V gene TRBV27; no firm D call. The CDR3 loop spans 15 amino acids. From germline, CDR1 is MNHEY and CDR2 SMNVEV (reference sequence). V was cut by 2 bases and J by 1 base, with 10 bases left in between.

The sample holds many counts of this clonotype. The chain couples TRBV4-1 to TRBJ2-1; 8 bases are a match to TRBD1. V lost 4 bases to trimming and J lost 12 bases; unmatched junction nucleotides: 8. Germline CDR1 is MGHRA and CDR2 is YSYEKL. CDR3 length equals 13 residues. Here the CDR3 DNA reads TGCGCCAGCAGCCCCGGACAGGGTTCGGCGCAGTTCTTC. Translating it yields CASSPGQGSAQFF.